The 28 T cell receptor beta chains below come from one sample, sequenced in a study of cytomegalovirus exposure and HLA in healthy donors. The PCR made use of 60 Vbeta and 13 Jbeta primers. Repertoires were generated with immunoSEQ multiplex PCR, while TCRdb's copy carries only in-frame clones and drops some. The sample lists under 150,000 clones, approximately 9% occurring once. The sample taken for sequencing was PBMCs. These receptors were taken from a male donor in good health and CMV-seronegative.

This clone was seen more than once but under ten times. V usage is TRBV4-3 and J usage is TRBJ2-2; D is perhaps TRBD2 (5 bases). V was cut by 0 bases and J by 0 bases, with 11 bases left in between. The CDR3 consists of 17 residues. The germline V gene encodes CDR1 LGHNA and CDR2 YSLEER. The CDR3 coding sequence is TGCGCCAGCAGCCAAGAGTTCCGACTACCGAACACCGGGGAGCTGTTTTTT. Residues: CASSQEFRLPNTGELFF.

The genes are TRBV5-1 and TRBJ1-4; D is unresolved. CDR3 length equals 15 residues. V was trimmed by 0 bases and J by 0 bases, leaving 6 bases between them. Germline V gene sequence: CDR1 SGHRS, CDR2 YFSETQ. The CDR3 nucleotides are TGCGCCAGCAGCTTGGGCACTTCAACTAATGAAAAACTGTTTTTT. It is translated as CASSLGTSTNEKLFF.

The rearrangement uses TRBV11-2 and TRBJ1-2; D remains unclear. In germline, CDR1 is SGHAT, CDR2 FQNNGV. The CDR3 loop spans 14 amino acids. Trimming cost V 1 base and J 6 bases, with 12 bases left between them. CDR3 coding DNA: TGTGCCAGCAGCTTAGCCCTCGTCGGGAATGGCTACACCTTC. Protein product: CASSLALVGNGYTF.

This sequence joins TRBV28 and TRBJ2-7; 8 nucleotides match TRBD1. The germline V gene has CDR1 MDHEN and CDR2 SYDVKM. The CDR3 spans 16 residues. V lost 6 bases, J lost 0 bases, and 10 bases stayed unmatched. This CDR3 is CASRAYRGADSYEQYF. The CDR3 bases are TGTGCCAGCAGGGCTTACAGGGGGGCCGACTCCTACGAGCAGTACTTC.

The chain carries TRBV6-5 and TRBJ1-5, with D perhaps matching TRBD1 (6 bases). This CDR3 comprises 14 residues. Germline CDR1 MNHEY, CDR2 SVGAGI. V was shortened by 3 bases and J by 7 bases, with 13 bases between the two germline ends. The CDR3 spells CASSYTDSGQPQHF. In nucleotides, the CDR3 is TGTGCCAGCAGTTATACGGACAGTGGCCAGCCCCAGCATTTT.

This chain joins TRBV4-1 and TRBJ1-5; no reliable D call. The CDR3 length is 15 residues. The V end lost 1 base, the J end lost 3 bases, and 10 bases lay between the germline ends. Germline assignment: CDR1 MGHRA and CDR2 YSYEKL. The CDR3 nucleotides read TGCGCCAGCAGCCAAGTTTCTATTAACAATCAGCCCCAGCATTTT. Translated, it gives CASSQVSINNQPQHF.

J is TRBJ2-4 and V is TRBV7-2; 7 bases map to TRBD1. The CDR3 has 13 residues. V lost 5 bases, J lost 15 bases, and 13 bases stayed unmatched. Germline V gene sequence: CDR1 SGHTA, CDR2 FQGNSA. The CDR3 coding sequence is TGTGCCAGCAGCCCAGGGCTTCAGGGACAGCGGTACTTC. It is translated as CASSPGLQGQRYF.

The V call is TRBV18, the J call TRBJ1-5, with D perhaps matching TRBD1 (5 bases). CDR1 and CDR2 from the germline V gene are KGHSH and LQKENI. The CDR3 has 14 amino acids. Between the trimmed V and J ends, which lost 6 bases and 5 bases, there was a span of 14 bases. CDR3 sequence (DNA): TGTGCCAGCTCGCCCGAAGGGGCCCATCAGCCCCAGCATTTT. Protein: CASSPEGAHQPQHF. Based on the CDR3 plus reference TRBV18 and TRBJ1-5, the full variable domain is NAGVMQNPRHLVRRRGQEARLRCSPMKGHSHVYWYRQLPEEGLKFMVYLQKENIIDESGMPKERFSAEFPKEGPSILRIQQVVRGDSAAYFCASSPEGAHQPQHFGDGTRLSIL.

V and J are TRBV6-5 and TRBJ2-7, with D perhaps TRBD1 (6 bases). Germline loops: CDR1 MNHEY, CDR2 SVGAGI. This CDR3 has 14 amino acids. Trimming shortened V by 2 bases and J by 2 bases, and 10 bases separated the two germline ends. The CDR3 sequence is CASSYVGTPYEQYF. The CDR3 nucleotides read TGTGCCAGCAGTTACGTCGGGACACCCTACGAGCAGTACTTC.

This clone was counted between two and nine times. The J gene is TRBJ1-5, the V gene TRBV4-1; no clear D gene. Trimming pared 2 bases from V and 2 bases from J, leaving 10 bases between. This CDR3 comprises 15 residues. Germline V gives CDR1 MGHRA, CDR2 YSYEKL. The chain's CDR3 is CASSQIGLGNQPQHF. For the CDR3, the DNA is TGCGCCAGCAGCCAAATAGGACTGGGCAATCAGCCCCAGCATTTT.

The chain recombines TRBV18 with TRBJ1-4; tentative D call: TRBD1 (6 bases). Trimming left V 3 bases short and J 8 bases short, with 16 bases between. The CDR3 extends over 15 amino acids. The germline gives CDR1 KGHSH, CDR2 LQKENI. The CDR3 reads CASSPFRGGSEKLFF. The CDR3 region has the DNA TGTGCCAGCTCACCCTTCAGGGGCGGGAGCGAAAAACTGTTTTTT.

The gene calls are TRBV7-9 and TRBJ2-7; 8 bases map to TRBD1. The CDR3 consists of 15 residues. The ends lost 5 bases at V and 5 bases at J; junction bases unmatched: 11. The germline V gene encodes CDR1 SEHNR and CDR2 FQNEAQ (reference sequence). The CDR3 protein is CASSADRGRTNEQYF. Written as DNA, the CDR3 is TGTGCCAGCAGCGCAGACAGGGGTAGGACTAACGAGCAGTACTTC.

This clone was seen a handful of times. J is TRBJ2-2 and V is TRBV28, with TRBD2 matching 9 bases. CDR1 and CDR2 (germline): MDHEN, SYDVKM. The CDR3 is 16 residues long. V lost 2 bases to trimming and J lost 1 base; unmatched junction nucleotides: 2. CDR3 nucleotides: TGTGCCAGCAGTTTACGAGCGGGGGGGAACACCGGGGAGCTGTTTTTT. Its protein is CASSLRAGGNTGELFF. Full variable domain (remainder filled in from reference TRBV28 and TRBJ2-2): DVKVTQSSRYLVKRTGEKVFLECVQDMDHENMFWYRQDPGLGLRLIYFSYDVKMKEKGDIPEGYSVSREKKERFSLILESASTNQTSMYLCASSLRAGGNTGELFFGEGSRLTVL.

This chain links TRBV18 with TRBJ2-1; D is possibly TRBD1 (6 bases). This CDR3 comprises 16 residues. From germline, CDR1 is KGHSH and CDR2 LQKENI. Trimming stripped 0 bases from V and 7 bases from J, with 16 bases between. This CDR3 reads CASSPPGRGIGNEQFF. Written as DNA, the CDR3 is TGTGCCAGCTCACCACCGGGCAGGGGAATAGGGAATGAGCAGTTCTTC.

Only a few counts were recorded for this clone. The gene calls are TRBV15 and TRBJ1-5; 8 bases are shared with TRBD1. The CDR3 spans 15 residues. The germline V gene encodes CDR1 LNHNV and CDR2 YYDKDF (reference sequence). The junction had 6 bases not matched to a gene; V was cut back by 4 bases and J by 4 bases. The CDR3 protein is CATSKSGGMNQPQHF. The DNA of the CDR3 is TGTGCCACCAGCAAATCAGGGGGCATGAATCAGCCCCAGCATTTT.

This clone was seen more than once but under ten times. The V and J genes are TRBV2 and TRBJ2-7, with D perhaps TRBD1 (5 bases). The ends were cut back, 8 bases at V and 0 bases at J, with 8 bases in the middle. Germline V gene data show CDR1 as SNHLY and CDR2 as FYNNEI. This CDR3 is built from 12 residues. CDR3 in amino acids: CASLDNSYEQYF. The CDR3 coding sequence is TGTGCCAGCCTGGACAACTCCTACGAGCAGTACTTC.

Remarks on this clone: In the same sample, other DNA sequences code for this CDR3. This chain connects TRBV30 to TRBJ2-7; TRBD2 is a possible D gene (5 bases). With 0 bases removed from V and 0 bases from J, the gap between germline ends came to 9 bases. Germline CDR1 GTSNPN, CDR2 SVGIG (reference sequence). The CDR3 consists of 14 residues. The CDR3 coding sequence is TGTGCCTGGAGTGTAGGAGGTAGCTCCTACGAGCAGTACTTC. As protein: CAWSVGGSSYEQYF.

CDR3 DNA: TGTGCCAGCAGCGCCCAGGGATGGCGAGAGACCCAGTACTTC. Its protein is CASSAQGWRETQYF. This rearrangement joins TRBV9 to TRBJ2-5, with TRBD1 as a possible D gene (5 bases). Per the germline V gene, CDR1 is SGDLS and CDR2 is YYNGEE. There are 14 residues in the CDR3. V lost 3 bases and J 4 bases, leaving 13 bases between the germline ends.

The rearrangement links TRBV27 to TRBJ2-5; a weak D match, TRBD2 (6 bases). Germline assignment: CDR1 MNHEY and CDR2 SMNVEV (reference sequence). The ends were cut back, 5 bases at V and 1 base at J, with 17 bases in the middle. The CDR3 sequence is 16 residues long. In DNA, the CDR3 is TGTGCCAGCAGTCCACGGGCGGGACTTATCCAAGAGACCCAGTACTTC. Amino acid sequence: CASSPRAGLIQETQYF.

This clone was seen a few times. DNA for the CDR3: TGTGCCAGCAGTTCTTACCCCGGGACAGGGACCTACGAGCAGTACTTC. Its translation: CASSSYPGTGTYEQYF. The gene calls are TRBV6-5 and TRBJ2-5, with 9 bases lining up with TRBD1. Gene TRBJ2-7 matches the end of the DNA better, so the J call may be wrong. This CDR3 spans 16 amino acids. From germline, CDR1 is MNHEY and CDR2 SVGAGI.

This clone was seen only a few times. The chain carries TRBV1 and TRBJ1-5; the table names TRBD1, a call not compared with the DNA. TRBV1 is a pseudogene locus. The CDR3 consists of 19 residues. The CDR3 sequence: CTSSPDGPGQGSDNQPQHF. The DNA of the CDR3 is TGCACCAGCAGCCCAGACGGGCCGGGACAGGGGAGCGATAATCAGCCCCAGCATTTT.

This clone has only a few counts. The chain recombines TRBV20-1 with TRBJ2-5; D is unresolved. Germline V lookup: CDR1 DFQATT, CDR2 SNEGSKA (reference sequence). V lost 3 bases to trimming and J lost 9 bases, with 5 bases between them. CDR3 length: 9 amino acids. CDR3 bases: TGCAGTGCTAGGCAGGCCCAGTACTTC. Translated, it gives CSARQAQYF.

This clone appeared a few times. The chain uses TRBV6-5 and TRBJ2-7; D possibly corresponds to TRBD2 (5 bases). The CDR3 contains 14 residues. Germline V gene data show CDR1 as MNHEY and CDR2 as SVGAGI. Trimming stripped 0 bases from V and 7 bases from J, with 13 bases between. This CDR3 reads CASSYSRGSEEQYF. CDR3 DNA: TGTGCCAGCAGTTACTCCCGCGGGTCGGAAGAGCAGTACTTC.

The chain recombines TRBV5-4 with TRBJ2-6; D gene uncertain. V was pared by 0 bases and J by 4 bases, with 11 bases between. The germline gives CDR1 SGHNT, CDR2 YYREEE (reference sequence). CDR3 length: 16 residues. The CDR3 nucleotides are TGTGCCAGCAGCTTGGTTACGCTAAACGGGGCCAACGTCCTGACTTTC. Its protein is CASSLVTLNGANVLTF.

This clone was counted a few times. The V call is TRBV10-2, the J call TRBJ2-3; a weak D match, TRBD2 (6 bases). With 6 bases removed from V and 0 bases from J, the gap between germline ends came to 13 bases. The CDR3 sequence is 15 residues long. Looked up from germline, CDR1 is WSHSY and CDR2 is SAAADI. CDR3: CASREGYTSTDTQYF. DNA of the CDR3: TGCGCCAGCAGGGAGGGTTATACTAGCACAGATACGCAGTATTTT.

The V and J genes are TRBV18 and TRBJ2-2; tentative D call: TRBD2 (5 bases). This CDR3 is built from 16 residues. Trimming removed 3 bases from V and 2 bases from J, with 13 bases in between. Per the germline V gene, CDR1 is KGHSH and CDR2 is LQKENI. In nucleotides, the CDR3 is TGTGCCAGCTCACCCCCCCGCCGGGGAAACACCGGGGAGCTGTTTTTT. As protein: CASSPPRRGNTGELFF.

The V gene is TRBV18, the J gene TRBJ1-3; perhaps TRBD1 as D (6 bases). This CDR3 is 18 amino acids long. From germline, CDR1 is KGHSH and CDR2 LQKENI. Trimming removed 1 base from V and 0 bases from J, with 16 bases in between. CDR3 in DNA: TGTGCCAGCTCACCACAGTTCGGCGCCAGGGGCTCTGGAAACACCATATATTTT. Protein: CASSPQFGARGSGNTIYF.

This clone was picked up a small number of times. The rearrangement uses TRBV27 and TRBJ2-7; TRBD2 matches at 10 bases. Trimming at V came to 4 bases and at J to 3 bases, leaving 6 bases not matched to a gene. The CDR3 contains 15 residues. Germline assignment: CDR1 MNHEY and CDR2 SMNVEV (reference sequence). The CDR3 sequence: CASSSLSGGNYEQYF. The CDR3 DNA reads as TGTGCCAGCAGTTCGCTTAGCGGGGGGAACTACGAGCAGTACTTC.